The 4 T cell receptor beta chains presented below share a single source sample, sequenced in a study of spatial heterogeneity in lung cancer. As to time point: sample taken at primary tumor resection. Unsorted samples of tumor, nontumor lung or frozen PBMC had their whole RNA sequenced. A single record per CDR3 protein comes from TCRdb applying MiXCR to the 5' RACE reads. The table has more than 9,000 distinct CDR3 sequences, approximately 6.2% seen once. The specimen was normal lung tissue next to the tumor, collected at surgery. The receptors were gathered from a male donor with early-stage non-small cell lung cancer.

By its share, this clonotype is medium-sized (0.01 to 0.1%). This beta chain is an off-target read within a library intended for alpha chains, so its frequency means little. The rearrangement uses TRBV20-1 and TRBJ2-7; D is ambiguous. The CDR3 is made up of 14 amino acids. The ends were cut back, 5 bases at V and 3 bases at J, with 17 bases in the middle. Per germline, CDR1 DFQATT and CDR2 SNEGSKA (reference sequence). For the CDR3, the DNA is TGCAGTGCTGGGGTGGCAGGAAGGGACTACGAGCAGTACTTC. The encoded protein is CSAGVAGRDYEQYF.

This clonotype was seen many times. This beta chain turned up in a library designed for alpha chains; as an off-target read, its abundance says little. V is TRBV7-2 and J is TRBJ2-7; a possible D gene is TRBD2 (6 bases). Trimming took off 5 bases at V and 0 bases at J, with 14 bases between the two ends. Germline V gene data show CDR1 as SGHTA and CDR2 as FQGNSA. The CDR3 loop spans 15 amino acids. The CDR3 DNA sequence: TGTGCCAGCAGCATGGGACTCTATTCCTCCTACGAGCAGTACTTC. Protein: CASSMGLYSSYEQYF.

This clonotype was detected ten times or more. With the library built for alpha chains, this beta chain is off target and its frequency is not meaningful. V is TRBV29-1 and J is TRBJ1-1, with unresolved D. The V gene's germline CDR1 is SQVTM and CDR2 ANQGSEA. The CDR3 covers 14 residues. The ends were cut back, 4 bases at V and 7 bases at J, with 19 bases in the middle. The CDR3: CSVVVGGRSGEAFF. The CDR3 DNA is TGCAGCGTTGTCGTGGGTGGAAGGTCCGGTGAAGCTTTCTTT.

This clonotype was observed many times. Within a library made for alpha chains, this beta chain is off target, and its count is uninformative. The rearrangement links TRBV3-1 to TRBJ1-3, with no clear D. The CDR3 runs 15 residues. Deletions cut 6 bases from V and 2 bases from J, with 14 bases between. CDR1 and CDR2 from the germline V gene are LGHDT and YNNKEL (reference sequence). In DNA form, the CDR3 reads TGTGCCAGCAGTCACACCTCCGGACCTGGAAACACCATATATTTT. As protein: CASSHTSGPGNTIYF.